A single sample is the source of the 15 T cell receptor beta chains below, sequenced in a study of cytomegalovirus exposure and HLA in healthy donors (dated by TCRdb to about 2017). The library relied on the immunoSEQ multiplex PCR assay. For the multiplex PCR, a mixture combining 60 forward primers for TCR Vbeta segments and 13 reverse primers for TCR Jbeta segments was used. As stored in TCRdb, this immuneACCESS dataset retains in-frame rearrangements with V and J assigned. A fraction of the clones does not appear; measured against another copy, unresolved V genes explain less than half of the discrepancy, and the remainder lacks a known reason. The sample records over 150,000 clones, around 67% of which are singletons. The ten largest clones add up to approximately 3.1% of the sample. Sequenced sample: PBMCs. The receptors come from a woman in her 30s in good health and CMV-seropositive.

This chain joins TRBV5-6 and TRBJ1-5; weak D call: TRBD1 (5 bases). This CDR3 spans 12 amino acids. Germline values: CDR1 SGHDT, CDR2 YYEEEE. The V and J ends lost 1 base and 6 bases respectively, with 5 bases between them. The CDR3 is CASSLQGQPQHF. DNA of the CDR3: TGTGCCAGCAGCTTGCAGGGTCAGCCCCAGCATTTT.

In its sample, this clone was seen a few times. The V and J genes are TRBV2 and TRBJ2-7, with D hard to call. The CDR3 has 12 residues. The germline CDR1 and CDR2 sequences are SNHLY and FYNNEI. CDR3 sequence: CATRLDSYEQYF. In DNA form, the CDR3 reads TGTGCTACGAGACTCGACTCCTACGAGCAGTACTTC. Combining the CDR3 with reference TRBV2 and TRBJ2-7 gives the whole variable domain EPEVTQTPSHQVTQMGQEVILRCVPISNHLYFYWYRQILGQKVEFLVSFYNNEISEKSEIFDDQFSVERPDGSNFTLKIRSTKLEDSAMYFCATRLDSYEQYFGPGTRLTVT.

This clone was recorded a few times. J is TRBJ1-5 and V is TRBV27; a possible D gene is TRBD1 (6 bases). Looked up from germline, CDR1 is MNHEY and CDR2 is SMNVEV (reference sequence). V was clipped by 1 base and J by 7 bases, with 14 bases between them. The CDR3 covers 15 residues. The CDR3 loop reads CASSLFAGGGQPQHF. As DNA, the CDR3 is TGTGCCAGCAGTTTATTTGCGGGGGGGGGCCAGCCCCAGCATTTT.

V gene TRBV5-6 combines with J gene TRBJ2-7; weak D call: TRBD2 (5 bases). The CDR3 is 15 amino acids. CDR1 and CDR2 (germline): SGHDT, YYEEEE. The germline V and J ends were trimmed by 2 bases and 0 bases, with 12 bases remaining between them. CDR3 bases: TGTGCCAGCAGCTTCTCCGGGAACCCCTCCTACGAGCAGTACTTC. This translates into CASSFSGNPSYEQYF.

The gene calls are TRBV27 and TRBJ1-1, with TRBD1 matching 9 bases. The CDR3 runs to 14 residues. Germline V gene data show CDR1 as MNHEY and CDR2 as SMNVEV (reference sequence). Germline trimming cut 8 bases from V and 0 bases from J; bases unmatched to any gene: 4. The DNA of the CDR3 is TGTGCCAGCGGACAGGGGTGGGTGAACACTGAAGCTTTCTTT. Translating gives CASGQGWVNTEAFF.

The V call is TRBV4-1, the J call TRBJ2-1; D gene ambiguous. Trimming removed 6 bases from V and 5 bases from J, with 5 bases in between. This CDR3 is 11 amino acids long. The germline gives CDR1 MGHRA, CDR2 YSYEKL. CDR3 amino acids: CASSNHNEQFF. The CDR3 DNA sequence: TGCGCCAGCAGTAATCACAATGAGCAGTTCTTC.

This clone occurred once. The CDR3 here is CASSLGEGYGNTIYF. Written as DNA, the CDR3 is TGTGCCAGCAGCTTAGGGGAGGGATACGGAAACACCATATATTTT. The chain is built from TRBV5-4 and TRBJ1-3; tentatively, D is TRBD1 (5 bases). Germline CDR1 is SGHNT and CDR2 is YYREEE (reference sequence). This CDR3 has 15 amino acids. V dropped 2 bases and J dropped 4 bases, with 13 bases sitting between them.

The rearrangement links TRBV5-1 to TRBJ1-2, with a possible D match to TRBD1 (6 bases). The CDR3 is 13 residues long. Germline CDR1 SGHRS, CDR2 YFSETQ. V was trimmed by 0 bases and J by 8 bases, leaving 11 bases between them. The CDR3 DNA reads TGCGCCAGCAGCTTGGCCCAGGGGCAAGGCTACACCTTC. Translation gives CASSLAQGQGYTF.

This sequence joins TRBV29-1 and TRBJ2-7, with 11 nucleotides matching TRBD2. The CDR3 spans 13 residues. V gave up 6 bases and J gave up 4 bases; unmatched junction bases: 5. Germline CDR1 is SQVTM and CDR2 is ANQGSEA. Here the CDR3 reads CSVMTSGTYEQYF. CDR3 in DNA: TGCAGCGTAATGACTAGCGGGACTTACGAGCAGTACTTC.

This chain links TRBV7-2 with TRBJ2-2, with 9 bases lining up with TRBD2. From germline, CDR1 is SGHTA and CDR2 FQGNSA. V shed 5 bases, J shed 8 bases, and the junction held 6 bases outside the gene matches. The CDR3 loop spans 14 amino acids. The CDR3 reads CASSKGLAVGELFF. The DNA for the CDR3 is TGTGCCAGCAGCAAGGGACTAGCCGTGGGGGAGCTGTTTTTT. Full variable domain (missing parts from reference TRBV7-2 and TRBJ2-2): GAGVSQSPSNKVTEKGKDVELRCDPISGHTALYWYRQSLGQGLEFLIYFQGNSAPDKSGLPSDRFSAERTGGSVSTLTIQRTQQEDSAVYLCASSKGLAVGELFFGEGSRLTVL.

The J gene is TRBJ1-2, the V gene TRBV7-9; D remains unclear. V was clipped by 5 bases and J by 0 bases, with 16 bases between them. The CDR3 extends over 16 amino acids. Germline values: CDR1 SEHNR, CDR2 FQNEAQ (reference sequence). CDR3 in DNA: TGTGCCAGCAGCAGCGGGGTGGACGAATCTAACTATGGCTACACCTTC. Translating it yields CASSSGVDESNYGYTF.

This sequence joins TRBV27 and TRBJ1-5; D remains ambiguous. Trimming took 3 bases from V and 3 from J, leaving 9 bases between them. Germline assignment: CDR1 MNHEY and CDR2 SMNVEV (reference sequence). The CDR3 length is 14 residues. The CDR3, as DNA: TGTGCCAGCAGTTTCCTAGGCTACAATCAGCCCCAGCATTTT. It translates to CASSFLGYNQPQHF.

This chain links TRBV29-1 with TRBJ1-2, with D tentatively TRBD1 (6 bases). The CDR3 has 15 residues. In germline, CDR1 is SQVTM, CDR2 ANQGSEA. The V and J ends lost 3 bases and 3 bases respectively, with 17 bases between them. The CDR3 DNA sequence: TGCAGCGTTGAGGGGGGGAGGGGGTCGGACTATGGCTACACCTTC. It translates to CSVEGGRGSDYGYTF.

This clone was counted between two and nine times. The V gene is TRBV5-1, the J gene TRBJ2-1; 11 nucleotides agree with TRBD2. CDR3 length: 17 residues. Trimming removed 4 bases from V and 0 bases from J; junction bases left unmatched: 6. CDR1 is SGHRS, CDR2 YFSETQ, per germline. CDR3 bases: TGCGCCAGCAGCCTTAGACTAGCGGGGAGCTCCTACAATGAGCAGTTCTTC. Translated, it gives CASSLRLAGSSYNEQFF. Filled out from reference TRBV5-1 and TRBJ2-1, the complete variable domain reads KAGVTQTPRYLIKTRGQQVTLSCSPISGHRSVSWYQQTPGQGLQFLFEYFSETQRNKGNFPGRFSGRQFSNSRSEMNVSTLELGDSALYLCASSLRLAGSSYNEQFFGPGTRLTVL.

This chain joins TRBV9 and TRBJ1-1, with unresolved D. CDR3 length: 13 amino acids. Trimming pared 4 bases from V and 8 bases from J, leaving 15 bases between. Looked up from germline, CDR1 is SGDLS and CDR2 is YYNGEE. The CDR3 nucleotides are TGTGCCAGCAGCTTCGGCCCGAGGAGGGAAGCTTTCTTT. This gives the protein CASSFGPRREAFF.